Presented here are 25 T cell receptor beta chains from one specimen sequenced in a study of blood T cells in healthy people across ages. The authors ran a second PCR of roughly 7 to 11 cycles using a sample-barcoded 5' primer and a J-beta primer mix. TCRdb reprocessed the 5' RACE reads via MiXCR and lists one record per CDR3 protein. The table shows about 1.8 million distinct CDR3 sequences, with about 50% occurring only once. The sequenced sample was blood. These receptors all come from a woman between 40 and 50 years old in good health.

The rearrangement links TRBV5-1 to TRBJ2-7; no definite D call. Germline V gene sequence: CDR1 SGHRS, CDR2 YFSETQ. V was shortened by 0 bases and J by 5 bases, with 9 bases between the two germline ends. The CDR3 consists of 13 residues. The CDR3 nucleotides are TGCGCCAGCAGCTTGGGGATCCGGGACGAGCAGTACTTC. Translation: CASSLGIRDEQYF. The full variable domain, its missing parts supplied by reference TRBV5-1 and TRBJ2-7, is KAGVTQTPRYLIKTRGQQVTLSCSPISGHRSVSWYQQTPGQGLQFLFEYFSETQRNKGNFPGRFSGRQFSNSRSEMNVSTLELGDSALYLCASSLGIRDEQYFGPGTRLTVT.

The gene calls are TRBV7-6 and TRBJ2-5; D may correspond to TRBD1 or TRBD2 (5 bases each). This CDR3 is built from 17 residues. Trimming pared 3 bases from V and 4 bases from J, leaving 21 bases between. Germline V gene sequence: CDR1 SGHVS, CDR2 FNYEAQ. The chain's CDR3 is CASSFPGPDTQGETQYF. In DNA, the CDR3 is TGTGCCAGCAGCTTCCCGGGACCAGACACTCAGGGAGAGACCCAGTACTTC. The full variable domain, with the rest looked up from reference TRBV7-6 and TRBJ2-5, is GAGVSQSPRYKVTKRGQDVALRCDPISGHVSLYWYRQALGQGPEFLTYFNYEAQQDKSGLPNDRFSAERPEGSISTLTIQRTEQRDSAMYRCASSFPGPDTQGETQYFGPGTRLLVL.

In this sample, this clonotype turned up many times. The rearrangement joins TRBV29-1 to TRBJ1-1; D might be TRBD1 (5 bases). Germline V gene lookup returns CDR1 SQVTM and CDR2 ANQGSEA. The germline V and J ends were trimmed by 7 bases and 11 bases, with 17 bases remaining between them. CDR3 length equals 11 residues. The CDR3: CSGKSGLWAFF. For the CDR3, the DNA is TGCAGCGGGAAATCGGGACTTTGGGCTTTCTTT.

This clonotype has a single count. The chain has TRBV25-1 and TRBJ2-2; TRBD1 aligns across 8 bases. In germline, CDR1 is MGHDK, CDR2 SYGVNS. CDR3 length: 15 amino acids. V was pared by 7 bases and J by 1 base, with 5 bases of the junction left unmatched. CDR3 DNA sequence: TGTGCCAGCAAAGGGACAGGCCTGAACACCGGGGAGCTGTTTTTT. Protein: CASKGTGLNTGELFF.

The V call is TRBV20-1, the J call TRBJ1-6; 7 bases match TRBD1. This CDR3 contains 17 residues. The V gene's germline CDR1 is DFQATT and CDR2 SNEGSKA (reference sequence). The junction had 7 bases not matched to a gene; V was cut back by 0 bases and J by 2 bases. In DNA form, the CDR3 reads TGCAGTGCTAGAGATCCCCGGACAGGCGCCTATAATTCACCCCTCCACTTT. Its protein product is CSARDPRTGAYNSPLHF.

The chain carries TRBV20-1 and TRBJ2-5; D is unclear. The V gene's germline CDR1 is DFQATT and CDR2 SNEGSKA (reference sequence). The V end was cut by 4 bases, the J end by 0 bases, with 12 bases between. CDR3 length: 14 residues. The CDR3 is CSATGDQNQETQYF. CDR3 bases: TGCAGTGCTACTGGCGACCAGAACCAAGAGACCCAGTACTTC.

The chain has TRBV6-5 and TRBJ2-7; 11 nucleotides agree with TRBD1. The germline V gene has CDR1 MNHEY and CDR2 SVGAGI. The V and J ends lost 6 bases and 4 bases, in that order; junction bases with no gene match: 5. The CDR3 runs to 14 residues. CDR3 coding DNA: TGTGCCAGCAGCCAAGGGGACAGGGGGTACGAGCAGTACTTC. It translates to CASSQGDRGYEQYF.

Many counts were recorded for this clonotype. J is TRBJ2-7 and V is TRBV29-1; D possibly corresponds to TRBD1 (6 bases). Germline values: CDR1 SQVTM, CDR2 ANQGSEA. The CDR3 covers 15 residues. V lost 1 base to trimming and J lost 3 bases, with 16 bases between them. The CDR3 DNA sequence: TGCAGCGTTGAAGGGGCGGACAGTAGGCGCTACGAGCAGTACTTC. Amino acid sequence: CSVEGADSRRYEQYF.

This clonotype was found a few times. The rearrangement uses TRBV4-2 and TRBJ2-4; the D gene is possibly TRBD1 (6 bases). Germline-derived CDR1 and CDR2 are LGHNA and YNFKEQ. V was pared by 0 bases and J by 8 bases, with 14 bases between. This CDR3 has 15 amino acids. CDR3 bases: TGTGCCAGCAGCCAAGAACTCCAGGGGAGCGACATTCAGTACTTC. Amino acid sequence: CASSQELQGSDIQYF.

V and J are TRBV27 and TRBJ2-1; D is unclear. Trimming pared 5 bases from V and 6 bases from J, leaving 14 bases between. Germline assignment: CDR1 MNHEY and CDR2 SMNVEV (reference sequence). The CDR3 is made up of 14 amino acids. The CDR3 DNA follows: TGTGCCAGCAGTACACAACACCGCGGCAATGAGCAGTTCTTC. This codes for CASSTQHRGNEQFF.

The rearrangement links TRBV2 to TRBJ2-5; 15 nucleotides match TRBD2. Per germline, CDR1 SNHLY and CDR2 FYNNEI. The CDR3 covers 15 residues. V was pared by 7 bases and J by 2 bases, with 2 bases of the junction left unmatched. CDR3 sequence (DNA): TGTGCCAGCATCGGGACTAGCGGGGGGCAAGAGACCCAGTACTTC. It codes for CASIGTSGGQETQYF.

In DNA form, the CDR3 reads TGTGCCAGCACCAAATCGGGACATAGCACAGATACGCAGTATTTT. This sequence encodes CASTKSGHSTDTQYF. J is TRBJ2-3 and V is TRBV28, with D possibly TRBD1 on 6 matching bases. Per the germline V gene, CDR1 is MDHEN and CDR2 is SYDVKM. The V and J ends lost 7 bases and 0 bases respectively, with 14 bases between them. The CDR3 has 15 amino acids.

This clonotype was seen a handful of times. The rearrangement uses TRBV6-2 or TRBV6-3 and TRBJ2-4; 9 bases match TRBD1. V was pared by 2 bases and J by 6 bases, with 11 bases of the junction left unmatched. The germline V gene encodes CDR1 MNHEY and CDR2 SVGEGT. The CDR3 totals 17 residues. CDR3 DNA sequence: TGTGCCAGCAGTTACGGGACAGGGCGAAGTAATAGAAACATTCAGTACTTC. Protein sequence: CASSYGTGRSNRNIQYF.

A remark on this clonotype: An end of the junction differs from the germline gene, which may be a read error. The rearrangement joins TRBV5-6 to TRBJ2-3; the D gene is possibly TRBD1 (6 bases). The germline gives CDR1 SGHDT, CDR2 YYEEEE. The CDR3 runs 13 residues. The CDR3 protein is CASGQGTTDAQYF. Here the CDR3 DNA reads TGTGCCAGCGGTCAGGGGACCACAGATGCGCAGTATTTT.

Only a few counts were recorded for this clonotype. The chain carries TRBV9 and TRBJ2-5, with 7 bases that match TRBD2. CDR1 and CDR2 (germline): SGDLS, YYNGEE. There are 16 residues in the CDR3. V shed 4 bases and J 2 bases; nucleotides not matched to a gene: 11. CDR3 sequence (DNA): TGTGCCAGCAGCATCTCTACCGGGACTACGCAAGAGACCCAGTACTTC. Protein sequence: CASSISTGTTQETQYF. Full variable domain (outside the CDR3, taken from reference TRBV9 and TRBJ2-5): DSGVTQTPKHLITATGQRVTLRCSPRSGDLSVYWYQQSLDQGLQFLIQYYNGEERAKGNILERFSAQQFPDLHSELNLSSLELGDSALYFCASSISTGTTQETQYFGPGTRLLVL.

The chain has TRBV3-1 and TRBJ1-3, with 8 bases that match TRBD1. V trimming: 0 bases; J trimming: 4 bases; junction bases outside the gene matches: 8. Germline loops: CDR1 LGHDT, CDR2 YNNKEL (reference sequence). This CDR3 comprises 17 residues. CDR3 region: CASSQDLFRDRGNTIYF. The CDR3 DNA sequence: TGTGCCAGCAGCCAAGACCTCTTCCGGGACAGGGGAAACACCATATATTTT.

Written as DNA, the CDR3 is TGTGCCAGCAGCTTAACCACGGCAAGTGAGCAGTTCTTC. Translated, it gives CASSLTTASEQFF. The V gene is TRBV7-3, the J gene TRBJ2-1; D is undetermined. V lost 0 bases and J 9 bases, leaving 9 bases between the germline ends. Germline V gene sequence: CDR1 SGHTA, CDR2 FQGTGA. The CDR3 is made up of 13 amino acids.

This sequence joins TRBV7-2 and TRBJ2-3; D may correspond to TRBD1 or TRBD2 (5 bases each). V lost 4 bases and J lost 10, with 24 bases in between. The V gene's germline CDR1 is SGHTA and CDR2 FQGNSA. The CDR3 is made up of 16 amino acids. The CDR3 DNA reads as TGTGCCAGCAGCTCCTCCGGGACCCCGTCCGGGGTGGCGCAGTATTTT. Encoded protein: CASSSSGTPSGVAQYF.

The gene calls are TRBV20-1 and TRBJ2-1; 7 nucleotides match TRBD1. This CDR3 region has 17 residues. Unmatched junction bases numbered 18, after V lost 3 bases and J lost 7 bases. In germline, CDR1 is DFQATT, CDR2 SNEGSKA (reference sequence). DNA of the CDR3: TGCAGTGCTAGGTTTATCCTCGACAGGGTGCGGGCAAATGAGCAGTTCTTC. Protein sequence: CSARFILDRVRANEQFF.

This clonotype has only a few counts. The gene calls are TRBV9 and TRBJ1-2, with 8 bases aligning to TRBD1. The J segment lost 4 bases and the V segment lost 3 bases, leaving 5 bases of the junction unmatched. CDR1 is SGDLS and CDR2 is YYNGEE in the germline V gene. CDR3 length: 14 residues. CDR3 in DNA: TGTGCCAGCAGCGGTTCAGGGGGCGGCTATGGCTACACCTTC. This codes for CASSGSGGGYGYTF.

This clonotype was seen ten or more times. The chain recombines TRBV29-1 with TRBJ2-7; TRBD1 aligns across 8 bases. Germline loops: CDR1 SQVTM, CDR2 ANQGSEA. The CDR3 totals 12 residues. Trimming at V came to 7 bases and at J to 2 bases, leaving 4 bases not matched to a gene. DNA of the CDR3: TGCAGCGCCAGACAGGGGCCCTACGAGCAGTACTTC. Amino acids: CSARQGPYEQYF.

This clonotype appeared a few times. The chain couples TRBV9 to TRBJ1-2; weak D call: TRBD1 (5 bases). The germline V and J ends were trimmed by 3 bases and 1 base, with 13 bases remaining between them. CDR3 length: 15 residues. Germline V gene sequence: CDR1 SGDLS, CDR2 YYNGEE. The CDR3 coding sequence is TGTGCCAGCAGCGGACAGATGAACATTAACTATGGCTACACCTTC. Translating it yields CASSGQMNINYGYTF.

The CDR3: CASSPGTGLEAFF. As DNA, the CDR3 is TGTGCCAGCAGTCCCGGGACAGGTCTTGAAGCTTTCTTT. The chain carries TRBV27 and TRBJ1-1; 8 bases align to TRBD1. The CDR3 runs to 13 residues. CDR1 is MNHEY, CDR2 SMNVEV, per germline (reference sequence). Trimming cost V 5 bases and J 7 bases; bases outside gene matches: 6.

This clonotype was recorded a few times. This rearrangement joins TRBV14 to TRBJ2-3; D not resolved. The V gene's germline CDR1 is SGHDN and CDR2 FVKESK. Trimming left V 1 base short and J 6 bases short, with 17 bases between. This CDR3 is built from 16 residues. CDR3 bases: TGTGCCAGCAGCCAAGTTCCGTCGCGCTCAAGGGATACGCAGTATTTT. Translated: CASSQVPSRSRDTQYF.

The table lists this clonotype with a few counts. The chain carries TRBV6-2 or TRBV6-3 and TRBJ2-1; 8 bases align to TRBD1. With V trimmed by 2 bases and J by 6 bases, 3 bases remained unmatched. Germline V CDR1 and CDR2: MNHEY, SVGEGT. This CDR3 has 14 amino acids. The CDR3 DNA reads TGTGCCAGCAGTTACGTGACAGGGGCCAATGAGCAGTTCTTC. Protein sequence: CASSYVTGANEQFF.